A single sample is the source of the 19 T cell receptor beta chains below, sequenced in a study of T cell repertoires in cytomegalovirus infection. TCRdb processed the reads anew with MiXCR; each CDR3 protein has one entry. In the table there are about 450,000 distinct CDR3 sequences, roughly 30% of which are singletons. Sequencing input: PBMCs. The receptors originated from a human donor in good health (CMV status not recorded). Some clones in this sample may be carry-over from other donors' samples.

The gene calls are TRBV27 and TRBJ1-1; no clear D. V was clipped by 0 bases and J by 5 bases, with 7 bases between them. The CDR3 length is 13 residues. CDR1 and CDR2 from the germline V gene are MNHEY and SMNVEV (reference sequence). CDR3 in amino acids: CASSLSGYTEAFF. As DNA, the CDR3 is TGTGCCAGCAGTTTATCGGGATATACTGAAGCTTTCTTT.

For the CDR3, the DNA is TGTGCCAGCAGTTTAATAGGACTAGCGGGAGGGGCAGATACGCAGTATTTT. Its translation: CASSLIGLAGGADTQYF. This chain joins TRBV12-3 or TRBV12-4 and TRBJ2-3; 15 bases agree with TRBD2. CDR3 length: 17 amino acids. After removal of 2 bases from V and 4 bases from J, the junction contained 4 bases not matched to a gene.

There are a few counts of this clonotype. The J gene is TRBJ2-5, the V gene TRBV11-1; D may be TRBD2 (6 bases). The CDR3 is 14 amino acids. V lost 5 bases and J lost 4, with 14 bases in between. The germline V gene has CDR1 SGHAT and CDR2 FQDESV (reference sequence). The CDR3 DNA follows: TGTGCCAGCAGCCCCGGGACTCGGGCAGAGACCCAGTACTTC. It translates to CASSPGTRAETQYF.

Comments on this clonotype: In this CDR3 the conserved last residue, phenylalanine or tryptophan, is missing, so a read error is likely. The chain links TRBV11-2 to TRBJ1-5; no definite D call. The CDR3 is 15 residues long. Germline V lookup: CDR1 SGHAT, CDR2 FQNNGV. V was clipped by 5 bases and J by 2 bases, with 13 bases between them. CDR3 sequence (DNA): TGTGCCAGCAGCCTTGGGCGCTCCGGCAATCAGCCCCAGCATTTG. Translation gives CASSLGRSGNQPQHL.

The chain uses TRBV7-9 and TRBJ2-3; D call uncertain. CDR1 and CDR2 (germline): SEHNR, FQNEAQ (reference sequence). V lost 11 bases to trimming and J lost 3 bases, with 12 bases between them. CDR3 length equals 12 residues. CDR3 nucleotide sequence: TGTGCCCGAGCTACCGCGACAGATACGCAGTATTTT. It specifies CARATATDTQYF. The whole variable domain, remainder taken from reference TRBV7-9 and TRBJ2-3, is DTGVSQNPRHKITKRGQNVTFRCDPISEHNRLYWYRQTLGQGPEFLTYFQNEAQLEKSRLLSDRFSAERPKGSFSTLEIQRTEQGDSAMYLCARATATDTQYFGPGTRLTVL.

The rearrangement links TRBV7-9 to TRBJ2-6; TRBD1 agrees at 11 bases. Per the germline V gene, CDR1 is SEHNR and CDR2 is FQNEAQ (reference sequence). The CDR3 contains 21 residues. With 4 bases clipped from V and 0 bases from J, the junction kept 14 bases outside the gene matches. Here the CDR3 reads CASSSQGGTGGLSSGANVLTF. For the CDR3, the DNA is TGTGCCAGCAGCTCCCAGGGTGGGACAGGGGGATTAAGCTCTGGGGCCAACGTCCTGACTTTC.

The chain carries TRBV7-2 and TRBJ2-3; the D gene could be TRBD1 or TRBD2 (7 bases each). Trimming removed 1 base at V and 5 bases at J, with 16 bases between. Germline V gene lookup returns CDR1 SGHTA and CDR2 FQGNSA. This CDR3 is 16 amino acids long. The CDR3 region is CASSLVRGGDRDTQYF. In nucleotides, the CDR3 is TGTGCCAGCAGCTTAGTCAGGGGGGGCGATAGAGATACGCAGTATTTT.

This clonotype was recorded many times. The rearrangement links TRBV6-2 or TRBV6-3 to TRBJ2-1; the match to TRBD2 covers 7 bases. This CDR3 region has 15 residues. V was pared by 8 bases and J by 5 bases, with 12 bases of the junction left unmatched. In germline, CDR1 is MNHEY, CDR2 SVGEGT. CDR3 nucleotides: TGTGCCAGCGGGATCAGCGGGGCGTGGGACAATGAGCAGTTCTTC. This encodes CASGISGAWDNEQFF.

The chain combines TRBV3-1 with TRBJ2-6; TRBD1 might be the D (5 bases). This CDR3 has 18 amino acids. The germline V gene encodes CDR1 LGHDT and CDR2 YNNKEL (reference sequence). V gave up 0 bases and J gave up 4 bases, with 16 bases separating them. The CDR3 loop is CASSQDQRRGTGANVLTF. The CDR3 DNA sequence: TGTGCCAGCAGCCAAGATCAGCGAAGGGGCACGGGGGCCAACGTCCTGACTTTC.

This clonotype was detected only once. As the CDR3 is not closed by the conserved phenylalanine or tryptophan, this likely results from a read error. The chain recombines TRBV7-2 with TRBJ1-1; the match to TRBD1 covers 8 bases. The germline gives CDR1 SGHTA, CDR2 FQGNSA. The CDR3 is 18 residues long. With 2 bases clipped from V and 1 base from J, the junction kept 12 bases outside the gene matches. The CDR3 nucleotides read TGTGCCAGCAGCTTAAAAGAGGTCAGGGGGCGGGCGAACACTGAAGCTTTCTTG. Amino acids: CASSLKEVRGRANTEAFL.

The rearrangement joins TRBV6-6 to TRBJ1-1; D not resolved. Trimming cost V 7 bases and J 0 bases, with 9 bases left between them. Germline CDR1 and CDR2: MNHNY and SVGAGI (reference sequence). This CDR3 is built from 13 residues. The CDR3 protein is CASIYQVNTEAFF. The CDR3 DNA sequence: TGTGCCAGCATATATCAGGTGAACACTGAAGCTTTCTTT.

This clonotype was picked up a small number of times. J is TRBJ1-5 and V is TRBV6-5; the match to TRBD1 covers 9 bases. The V gene end was trimmed by 6 bases and the J gene end by 0 bases; junction bases not matched to a gene: 15. The CDR3 sequence is 19 residues long. The germline V gene encodes CDR1 MNHEY and CDR2 SVGAGI. CDR3 nucleotides: TGTGCCAGCAGGAACCGCGGGACAGGGCCTTTATATAGCAATCAGCCCCAGCATTTT. This sequence encodes CASRNRGTGPLYSNQPQHF.

V usage is TRBV6-1 and J usage is TRBJ1-5, with 8 bases identical to TRBD1. The CDR3 has 15 residues. The ends lost 7 bases at V and 3 bases at J; junction bases unmatched: 8. Germline V gives CDR1 MNHNS, CDR2 SASEGT. The CDR3 DNA reads as TGTGCCAGCATCTCCGGGACAGGTATCAATCAGCCCCAGCATTTT. Residues: CASISGTGINQPQHF.

The V gene is TRBV29-1, the J gene TRBJ1-2; no clear D. Germline loops: CDR1 SQVTM, CDR2 ANQGSEA. This CDR3 region has 15 residues. V dropped 4 bases and J dropped 0 bases, with 15 bases sitting between them. The CDR3 region is CSVVAGWQTNYGYTF. As DNA, the CDR3 is TGCAGCGTTGTAGCCGGGTGGCAGACTAACTATGGCTACACCTTC.

The V call is TRBV6-1, the J call TRBJ1-5; no clear D gene. V was clipped by 6 bases and J by 1 base, with 4 bases between them. Per the germline V gene, CDR1 is MNHNS and CDR2 is SASEGT. CDR3 length: 12 residues. The CDR3, as DNA: TGTGCCAGCAGAAAAAGCAATCAGCCCCAGCATTTT. Its protein product is CASRKSNQPQHF.

Note on this clonotype: This may be a read error: a much more frequent sequence differs by one nucleotide. V gene TRBV7-2 combines with J gene TRBJ2-6; perhaps D is TRBD1 or TRBD2 (5 bases each). Germline CDR1 SGHTA, CDR2 FQGNSA. The CDR3 runs 15 residues. V was cut by 5 bases and J by 8 bases, with 16 bases left in between. The CDR3 nucleotides are TGTGCCAGCAGCATGGGACCCTCTCGGACCAACGTCCTGACTTTC. It yields the protein CASSMGPSRTNVLTF. Variable domain in full (rest from reference TRBV7-2 and TRBJ2-6): GAGVSQSPSNKVTEKGKDVELRCDPISGHTALYWYRQSLGQGLEFLIYFQGNSAPDKSGLPSDRFSAERTGGSVSTLTIQRTQQEDSAVYLCASSMGPSRTNVLTFGAGSRLTVL.

V usage is TRBV12-3 or TRBV12-4 and J usage is TRBJ1-4, with 10 positions matching TRBD1. CDR3 size: 15 residues. V lost 4 bases, J lost 7 bases, and 6 bases stayed unmatched. CDR3 sequence reads: CASSSRQGAGEKLFF. CDR3 nucleotides: TGTGCCAGCAGTTCCCGACAGGGGGCTGGTGAAAAACTGTTTTTT.

The V and J genes are TRBV9 and TRBJ2-2, with 7 bases lining up with TRBD1. The CDR3 extends over 18 amino acids. The J segment lost 6 bases and the V segment lost 3 bases, leaving 17 bases of the junction unmatched. Germline V gene data show CDR1 as SGDLS and CDR2 as YYNGEE. This CDR3 is CASSESRGSSSYSGELFF. For the CDR3, the DNA is TGTGCCAGCAGCGAAAGCAGGGGGTCTTCGTCGTATTCCGGGGAGCTGTTTTTT.

This clonotype was observed a few times. The chain joins TRBV4-1 to TRBJ1-2; D may be TRBD1 (6 bases). V dropped 2 bases and J dropped 3 bases, with 16 bases sitting between them. The CDR3 consists of 16 residues. Per germline, CDR1 MGHRA and CDR2 YSYEKL. The CDR3 DNA sequence: TGCGCCAGCAGCCAATTCTGGGGGGCCCCTGACTATGGCTACACCTTC. Amino acid sequence: CASSQFWGAPDYGYTF.